The T cell receptor beta chain described here comes from a study of cytomegalovirus exposure and HLA in healthy donors. In the PCR, 60 Vbeta and 13 Jbeta primers were used. TCRdb's copy holds only in-frame clones and misses some; the assay was immunoSEQ multiplex PCR. The sample yields 160,000 or so clones, 80% seen once. The CDR3 consists of 20 residues. V was pared by 2 bases and J by 1 base, with 16 bases of the junction left unmatched. The chain is built from TRBV23-1 and TRBJ2-2, with 7 nucleotides matching TRBD1. TRBV23-1 is flagged as an ORF with uncertain function. Material: PBMCs. This receptor was taken from a man younger than 40 in good health and CMV-seronegative. The CDR3 protein is CASSQEGVGVRTGNTGELFF. In DNA, the CDR3 is TGCGCCAGCAGTCAAGAGGGAGTAGGAGTCAGGACAGGGAACACCGGGGAGCTGTTTTTT.